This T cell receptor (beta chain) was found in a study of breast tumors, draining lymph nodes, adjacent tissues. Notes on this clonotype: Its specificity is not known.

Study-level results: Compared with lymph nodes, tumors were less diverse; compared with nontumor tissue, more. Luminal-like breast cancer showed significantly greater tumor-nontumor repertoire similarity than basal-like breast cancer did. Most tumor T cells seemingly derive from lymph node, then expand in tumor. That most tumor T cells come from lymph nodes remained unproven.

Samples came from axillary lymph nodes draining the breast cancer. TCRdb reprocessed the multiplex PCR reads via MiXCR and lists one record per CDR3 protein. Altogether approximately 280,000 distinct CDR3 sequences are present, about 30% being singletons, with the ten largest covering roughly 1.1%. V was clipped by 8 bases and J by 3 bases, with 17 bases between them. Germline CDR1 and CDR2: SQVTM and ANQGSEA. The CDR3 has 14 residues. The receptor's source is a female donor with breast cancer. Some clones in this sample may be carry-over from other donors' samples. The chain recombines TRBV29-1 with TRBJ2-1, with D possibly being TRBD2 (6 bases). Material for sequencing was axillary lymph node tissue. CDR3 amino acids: CSSESGGSYNEQFF. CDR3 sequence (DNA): TGCAGCAGTGAAAGTGGGGGGAGCTACAATGAGCAGTTCTTC.